One TCR beta chain is described in this entry. Its antigen is currently not known. No base qualities exist here, and no much larger clone lies one base off it. The data belong to a study of T cell responses to AZD1222 COVID-19 vaccine (dated by TCRdb to about 2021). About the investigation overall: A total of around 240 trial participants underwent TCR sequencing, of whom 207 received two doses of AZD1222 and around 25 received two doses of the MenACWY control vaccine. Trial participants were enrolled by age into subgroups of 18-55, 56-69 and 70-plus years, and around 140, 26 and 57 TCR-sequenced participants, respectively, were included in these subgroups. What the research found in general, with its limitations: Because no day 14 peak-response samples were available, the repertoires could be characterized only after the peak T cell response. Conclusions about previously exposed vaccinees are limited because only 5 or 6 AZD1222 recipients were SARS-CoV-2 seropositive at baseline. In the small 56-69-year group, the increase in depth fell short of significance, most likely because of low power. Participants were mostly white British, with more females than males. The authors suggested clonal diversity may have been underestimated. Vaccine-associated CD4 TCRs spanned the whole spike protein, with dominant responses in regions 160-218 and 743-854. A significant rise in spike-specific TCR breadth and depth was observed after two AZD1222 doses relative to day 0 and relative to MenACWY recipients. Reportedly, almost half of the unique spike-specific TCRs recognized epitopes lying outside the regions that are mutated in the B.1.351 and B.1.1.7 variants.

The CDR3 regions of human TCRbeta chains were analyzed by immunosequencing. The original methods were these. Repertoire TCRs were checked for matches against a reference library of SARS-CoV-2-specific TCRs that had been generated using the MIRA antigen-specificity platform. Breadth meant the fraction of unique TCRs that were SARS-CoV-2-associated, whereas depth meant the fraction of total T cells that were SARS-CoV-2-associated. Using the MIRA data, every spike-specific TCR was mapped to the spike region that the TCR reacted to and assigned to either a CD4 or a CD8 class. Log10-transformed breadth and depth values were compared by one-way ANOVA with Sidak's multiple comparisons tests. TCRdb mirrors the immuneACCESS table, restricted to in-frame sequences. Some clones are absent from its copies; in checked studies, under half trace to an unresolved V gene, and the reason for the others is unknown. D and trimming come from the DNA, and the V and J calls and clone size come from that table. The sample table records 120,000 to 150,000 clones; about 90% of these occur just once. The top ten hold approximately 8% of the sample.

The CDR3 runs 15 residues from the cysteine to the phenylalanine. Kept here is only the CDR3 DNA, which spans 45 bases and is read in frame from base 1. Taken from the germline V gene, the CDR1 and CDR2 loops are SGHRS and YFSETQ. V is cut by 0 bases and J by 5 bases, and the space between the germline ends is 13 bases. Taken with the paper, the label for time point translates to: about 28 days (+/-7) after the second vaccine dose. Taken with the paper, the label for treatment or condition translates to: meningococcal conjugate vaccine given as trial control. The vaccinee samples were drawn from two UK trials, COV001 and COV002, one of which was a single-blind randomized controlled phase 2/3 trial testing AZD1222 (ChAdOx1 nCoV-19) in healthy adults. For TCRbeta chain sequencing, PBMC samples were collected from trial participants at day 0 and at day 28 after the second dose.

The clonotype was recovered from an adult who received the MenACWY meningococcal vaccine as a control. Here the chain combines TRBV5-1 and TRBJ2-3; the D gene cannot be named for sure. Material: peripheral blood, obtained 28 days after the second dose of the MenACWY control vaccine. The CDR3 reads CASSLVSNPEDTQYF. The nucleotides are TGCGCCAGCAGCTTGGTGTCCAACCCCGAAGATACGCAGTATTTT.